Detailed here is one T cell receptor beta chain. The CDR3 totals 14 residues. The germline V gene has CDR1 MNHNS and CDR2 SASEGT. The ends were cut back, 1 base at V and 0 bases at J, with 4 bases in the middle. Generated by immunoSEQ multiplex PCR, the TCRdb table keeps only in-frame clones and is missing some. Among tens of thousands of clones listed, approximately 90% were seen once. The record originates from a study of T cell changes during pregnancy in multiple sclerosis. Sequenced material: peripheral blood, taken before pregnancy. The clonotype originates from a female donor with multiple sclerosis, enrolled in a pregnancy study. The gene calls are TRBV6-1 and TRBJ2-1; D uncertain. CDR3 amino acids: CASSEGSSYNEQFF. In DNA form, the CDR3 reads TGTGCCAGCAGTGAAGGGAGCTCCTACAATGAGCAGTTCTTC.